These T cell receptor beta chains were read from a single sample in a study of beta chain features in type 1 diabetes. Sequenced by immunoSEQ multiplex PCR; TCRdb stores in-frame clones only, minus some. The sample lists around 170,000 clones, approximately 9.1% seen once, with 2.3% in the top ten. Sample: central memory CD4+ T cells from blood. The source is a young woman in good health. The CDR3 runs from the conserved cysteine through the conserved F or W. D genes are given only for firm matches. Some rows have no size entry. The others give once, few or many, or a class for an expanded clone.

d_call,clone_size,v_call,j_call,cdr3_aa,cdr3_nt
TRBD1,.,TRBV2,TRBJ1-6,CASSGQGAGSPLHF,TGTGCCAGCAGTGGACAGGGGGCAGGGTCACCCCTCCACTTT
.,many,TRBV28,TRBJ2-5,CASSLRETQYF,TGTGCCAGCAGTTTACGGGAGACCCAGTACTTC
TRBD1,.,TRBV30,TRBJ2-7,CAWSVSRDRLYPAGPLF,TGTGCCTGGAGTGTAAGCAGGGACAGACTATACCCCGCGGGCCCCCTATTC
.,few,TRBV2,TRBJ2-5,CASSERPETQYF,TGTGCCAGCAGTGAACGTCCTGAGACCCAGTACTTC
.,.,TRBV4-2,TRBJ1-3,CASSSTGLSGNTIYF,TGTGCCAGCAGCAGTACAGGTCTCTCTGGAAACACCATATATTTT
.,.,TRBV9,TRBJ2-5,CASSVGGIETQYF,TGTGCCAGCAGCGTAGGCGGGATAGAGACCCAGTACTTC
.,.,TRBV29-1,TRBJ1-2,CSVHLTGRAYGYTF,TGCAGCGTTCATTTGACAGGCCGGGCCTATGGCTACACCTTC
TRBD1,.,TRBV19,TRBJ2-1,CASSIGQVDNEQFF,TGTGCCAGTAGTATCGGACAGGTCGACAATGAGCAGTTCTTC
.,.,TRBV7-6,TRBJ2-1,CASSPVGRANEQFF,TGTGCCAGCAGCCCAGTAGGCAGGGCCAATGAGCAGTTCTTC
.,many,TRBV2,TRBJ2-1,CASDNNEQFF,TGTGCCAGTGACAATAATGAGCAGTTCTTC
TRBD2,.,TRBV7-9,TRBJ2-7,CASGPSPGTSGSPPYEQYF,TGTGCCAGCGGCCCGAGCCCCGGGACTAGCGGGAGTCCCCCCTACGAGCAGTACTTC
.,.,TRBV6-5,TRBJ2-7,CASADYPFYEQYF,TGTGCCAGTGCGGACTATCCATTCTACGAGCAGTACTTC
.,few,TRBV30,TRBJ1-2,CACSTQGSYGYTF,TGTGCCTGCTCAACCCAGGGTAGCTATGGCTACACCTTC
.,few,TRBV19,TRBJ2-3,CASSINSPDTQYF,TGTGCCAGTAGTATAAACTCTCCAGATACGCAGTATTTT
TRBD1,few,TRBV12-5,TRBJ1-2,CASGATGTGDGYTF,TGTGCTAGTGGCGCCACCGGGACAGGGGATGGCTACACCTTC
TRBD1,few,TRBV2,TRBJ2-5,CASRTHGITGVETQYF,TGTGCCAGCAGAACGCATGGGATTACAGGGGTGGAGACCCAGTACTTC
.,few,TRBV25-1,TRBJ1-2,CASSTTNPLGYTF,TGTGCCAGCAGTACAACCAACCCTTTAGGCTACACCTTC
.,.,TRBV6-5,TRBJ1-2,CASSWTVSNYGYTF,TGTGCCAGCAGTTGGACAGTCTCTAACTATGGCTACACCTTC
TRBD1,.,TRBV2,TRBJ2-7,CASRSGTGRINSYEQYF,TGTGCCAGCAGGTCCGGGACAGGGAGAATAAACTCCTACGAGCAGTACTTC
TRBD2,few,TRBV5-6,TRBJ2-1,CASSLGFAGGYNEQFF,TGTGCCAGCAGCCTCGGTTTTGCGGGGGGTTACAATGAGCAGTTCTTC
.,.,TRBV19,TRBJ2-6,CASSASTGRATGANVLTF,TGTGCCAGTAGCGCCTCGACAGGTAGGGCTACTGGGGCCAACGTCCTGACTTTC
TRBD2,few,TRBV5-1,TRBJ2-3,CASSLGTSGGTDTQYF,TGCGCCAGCAGCTTAGGGACTAGCGGGGGCACAGATACGCAGTATTTT
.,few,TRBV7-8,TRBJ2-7,CASGGSFGDYEQYF,TGTGCCAGCGGAGGTTCTTTCGGGGATTACGAGCAGTACTTC
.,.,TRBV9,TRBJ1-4,CASSVGRRLGEKLFF,TGTGCCAGCAGCGTAGGACGGAGACTAGGAGAAAAACTGTTTTTT
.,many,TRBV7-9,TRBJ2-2,CASSLGAVNTGELFF,TGTGCCAGCAGCTTAGGGGCTGTGAACACCGGGGAGCTGTTTTTT
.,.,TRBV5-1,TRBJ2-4,CASSLKGPGDKNIQYF,TGCGCCAGCAGCTTGAAAGGGCCGGGAGACAAAAACATTCAGTACTTC
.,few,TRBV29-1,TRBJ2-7,CSVAVTGYEQYF,TGCAGCGTTGCGGTTACTGGCTACGAGCAGTACTTC
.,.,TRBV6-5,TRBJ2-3,CASSYISRGSSDTQYF,TGTGCCAGCAGTTACATCTCCAGGGGCTCTTCAGATACGCAGTATTTT
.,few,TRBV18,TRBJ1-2,CASSPPGLLYGYTF,TGTGCCAGCTCACCACCGGGGCTACTCTATGGCTACACCTTC
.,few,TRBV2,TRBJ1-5,CASSEGTGYSNQPQHF,TGTGCCAGCAGTGAAGGGACGGGATATAGCAATCAGCCCCAGCATTTT
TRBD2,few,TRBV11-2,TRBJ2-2,CASSSGRGPNTGELFF,TGTGCCAGCAGCTCGGGGAGGGGACCGAACACCGGGGAGCTGTTTTTT